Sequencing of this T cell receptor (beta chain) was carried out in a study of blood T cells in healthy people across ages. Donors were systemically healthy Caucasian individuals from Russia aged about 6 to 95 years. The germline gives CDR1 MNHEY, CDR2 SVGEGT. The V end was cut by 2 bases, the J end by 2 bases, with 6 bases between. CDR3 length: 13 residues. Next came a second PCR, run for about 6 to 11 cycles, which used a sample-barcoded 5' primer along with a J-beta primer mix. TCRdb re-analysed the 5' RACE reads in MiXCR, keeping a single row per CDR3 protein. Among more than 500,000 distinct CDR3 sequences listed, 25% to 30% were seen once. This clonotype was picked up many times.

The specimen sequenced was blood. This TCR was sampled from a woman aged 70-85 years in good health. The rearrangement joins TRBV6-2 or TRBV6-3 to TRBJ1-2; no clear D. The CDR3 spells CASSYEGNYGYTF. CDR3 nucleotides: TGTGCCAGCAGTTACGAAGGGAACTATGGCTACACCTTC.